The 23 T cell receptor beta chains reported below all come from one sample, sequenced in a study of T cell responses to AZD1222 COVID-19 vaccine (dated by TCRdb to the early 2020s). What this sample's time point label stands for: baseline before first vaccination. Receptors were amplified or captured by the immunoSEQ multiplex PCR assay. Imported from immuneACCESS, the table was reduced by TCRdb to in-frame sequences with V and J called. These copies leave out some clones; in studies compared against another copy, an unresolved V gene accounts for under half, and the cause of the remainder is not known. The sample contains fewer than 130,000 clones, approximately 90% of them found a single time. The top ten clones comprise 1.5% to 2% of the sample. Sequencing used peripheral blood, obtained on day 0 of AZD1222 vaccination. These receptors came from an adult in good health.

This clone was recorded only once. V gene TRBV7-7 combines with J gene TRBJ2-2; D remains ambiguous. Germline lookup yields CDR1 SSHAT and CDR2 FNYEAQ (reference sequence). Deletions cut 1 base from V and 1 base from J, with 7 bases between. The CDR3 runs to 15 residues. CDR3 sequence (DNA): TGTGCCAGCAGCTTAGAGCCTGGGAACACCGGGGAGCTGTTTTTT. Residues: CASSLEPGNTGELFF.

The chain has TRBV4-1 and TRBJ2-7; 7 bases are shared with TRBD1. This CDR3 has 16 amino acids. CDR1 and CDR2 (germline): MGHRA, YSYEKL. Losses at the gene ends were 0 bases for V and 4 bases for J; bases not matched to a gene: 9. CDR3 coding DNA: TGCGCCAGCAGCCAAGACAACAGGACAGGCTTTTACGAGCAGTACTTC. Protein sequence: CASSQDNRTGFYEQYF.

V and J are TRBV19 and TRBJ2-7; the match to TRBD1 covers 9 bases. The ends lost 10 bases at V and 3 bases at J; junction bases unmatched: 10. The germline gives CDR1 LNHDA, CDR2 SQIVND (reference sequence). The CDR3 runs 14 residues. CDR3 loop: CATTPTGGIYEQYF. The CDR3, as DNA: TGTGCCACCACCCCGACAGGGGGAATCTACGAGCAGTACTTC.

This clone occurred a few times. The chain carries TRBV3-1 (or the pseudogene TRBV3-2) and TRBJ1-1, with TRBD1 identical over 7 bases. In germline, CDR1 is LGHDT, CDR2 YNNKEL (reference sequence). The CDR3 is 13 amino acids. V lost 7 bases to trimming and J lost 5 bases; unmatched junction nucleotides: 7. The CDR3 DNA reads TGTGCCAGCATCCCAACAGGGGCTACTGAAGCTTTCTTT. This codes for CASIPTGATEAFF.

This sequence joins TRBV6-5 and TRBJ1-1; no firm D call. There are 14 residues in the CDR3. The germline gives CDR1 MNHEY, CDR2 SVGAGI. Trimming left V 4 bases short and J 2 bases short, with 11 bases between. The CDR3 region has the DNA TGTGCCAGCAGTTCCTTTGGGAGCAACACTGAAGCTTTCTTT. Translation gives CASSSFGSNTEAFF.

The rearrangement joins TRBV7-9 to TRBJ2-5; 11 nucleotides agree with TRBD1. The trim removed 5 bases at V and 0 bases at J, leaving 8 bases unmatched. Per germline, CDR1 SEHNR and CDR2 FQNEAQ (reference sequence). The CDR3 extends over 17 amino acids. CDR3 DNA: TGTGCCAGCAGCCGCGGACAGGGGGCTCTGTACCAAGAGACCCAGTACTTC. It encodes CASSRGQGALYQETQYF. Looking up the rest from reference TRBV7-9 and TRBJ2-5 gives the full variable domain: DTGVSQNPRHKITKRGQNVTFRCDPISEHNRLYWYRQTLGQGPEFLTYFQNEAQLEKSRLLSDRFSAERPKGSFSTLEIQRTEQGDSAMYLCASSRGQGALYQETQYFGPGTRLLVL.

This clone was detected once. CDR3 amino acids: CSVSTGYGKNIQYF. Written as DNA, the CDR3 is TGCAGCGTTTCCACAGGGTACGGCAAAAACATTCAGTACTTC. The chain couples TRBV29-1 to TRBJ2-4; weak D call: TRBD1 (6 bases). The CDR3 runs 14 residues. Trimming cost V 5 bases and J 3 bases, with 14 bases left between them. Per germline, CDR1 SQVTM and CDR2 ANQGSEA.

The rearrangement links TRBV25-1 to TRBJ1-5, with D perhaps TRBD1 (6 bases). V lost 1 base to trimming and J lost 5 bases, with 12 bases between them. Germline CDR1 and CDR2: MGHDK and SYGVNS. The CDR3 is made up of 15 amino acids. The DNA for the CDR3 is TGTGCCAGCAGTGAATCCGGGGGCGCGGATCAGCCCCAGCATTTT. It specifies CASSESGGADQPQHF. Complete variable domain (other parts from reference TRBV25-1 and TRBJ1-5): EADIYQTPRYLVIGTGKKITLECSQTMGHDKMYWYQQDPGMELHLIHYSYGVNSTEKGDLSSESTVSRIRTEHFPLTLESARPSHTSQYLCASSESGGADQPQHFGDGTRLSIL.

CDR3 amino acids: CASSLDNTEAFF. The CDR3 bases are TGTGCCAGCAGTTTAGACAACACTGAAGCTTTCTTT. The chain uses TRBV27 and TRBJ1-1, with D unclear. CDR3 length: 12 residues. Per the germline V gene, CDR1 is MNHEY and CDR2 is SMNVEV (reference sequence). The germline V and J ends were trimmed by 2 bases and 2 bases, with 3 bases remaining between them.

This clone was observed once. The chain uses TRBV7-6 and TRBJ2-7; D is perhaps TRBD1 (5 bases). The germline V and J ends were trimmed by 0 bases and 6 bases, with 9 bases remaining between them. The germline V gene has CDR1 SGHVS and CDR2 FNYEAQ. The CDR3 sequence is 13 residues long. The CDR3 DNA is TGTGCCAGCAGCTTAGCGTCAGGGCGCGAGCAGTACTTC. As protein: CASSLASGREQYF.

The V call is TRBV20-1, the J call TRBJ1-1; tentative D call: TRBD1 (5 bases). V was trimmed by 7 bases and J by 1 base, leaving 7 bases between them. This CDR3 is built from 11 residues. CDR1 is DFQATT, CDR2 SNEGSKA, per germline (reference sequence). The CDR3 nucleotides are TGCAGTGGCGGGACGAACACTGAAGCTTTCTTT. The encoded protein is CSGGTNTEAFF.

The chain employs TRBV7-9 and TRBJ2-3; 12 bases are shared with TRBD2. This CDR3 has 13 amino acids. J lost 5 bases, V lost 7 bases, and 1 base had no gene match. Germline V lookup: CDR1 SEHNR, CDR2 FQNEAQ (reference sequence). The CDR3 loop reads CASTSGGGDTQYF. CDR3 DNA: TGTGCCAGCACTAGCGGGGGGGGAGATACGCAGTATTTT.

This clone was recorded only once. The CDR3 nucleotides are TGTGCCAGCAGCTCCAGCGTCCTCTCCTACGAGCAGTACTTC. This gives the protein CASSSSVLSYEQYF. The chain joins TRBV7-9 to TRBJ2-7; D remains ambiguous. This CDR3 has 14 residues. V lost 4 bases to trimming and J lost 0 bases, with 10 bases between them. CDR1 and CDR2 from the germline V gene are SEHNR and FQNEAQ (reference sequence).

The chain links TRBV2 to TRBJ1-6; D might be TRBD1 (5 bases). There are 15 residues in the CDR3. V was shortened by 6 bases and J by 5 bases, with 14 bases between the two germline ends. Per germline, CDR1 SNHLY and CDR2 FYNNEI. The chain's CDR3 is CASRGEGLNNSPLHF. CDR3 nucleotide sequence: TGTGCCAGCAGAGGGGAAGGGCTGAATAATTCACCCCTCCACTTT. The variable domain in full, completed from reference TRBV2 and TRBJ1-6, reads EPEVTQTPSHQVTQMGQEVILRCVPISNHLYFYWYRQILGQKVEFLVSFYNNEISEKSEIFDDQFSVERPDGSNFTLKIRSTKLEDSAMYFCASRGEGLNNSPLHFGNGTRLTVT.

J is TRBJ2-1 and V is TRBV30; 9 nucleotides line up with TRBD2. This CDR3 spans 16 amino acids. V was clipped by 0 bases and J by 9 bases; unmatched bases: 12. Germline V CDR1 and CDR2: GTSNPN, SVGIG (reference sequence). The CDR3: CAWSVGGVAGVTEQFF. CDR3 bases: TGTGCCTGGAGTGTAGGTGGAGTAGCGGGAGTTACTGAGCAGTTCTTC. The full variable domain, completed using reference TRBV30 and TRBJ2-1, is SQTIHQWPATLVQPVGSPLSLECTVEGTSNPNLYWYRQAAGRGLQLLFYSVGIGQISSEVPQNLSASRPQDRQFILSSKKLLLSDSGFYLCAWSVGGVAGVTEQFFGPGTRLTVL.

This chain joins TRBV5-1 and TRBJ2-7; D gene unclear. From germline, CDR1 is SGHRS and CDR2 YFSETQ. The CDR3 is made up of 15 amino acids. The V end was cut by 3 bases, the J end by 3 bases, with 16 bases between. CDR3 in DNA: TGCGCCAGCAGCTCCGGACCATCAGAGGTCTACGAGCAGTACTTC. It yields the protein CASSSGPSEVYEQYF.

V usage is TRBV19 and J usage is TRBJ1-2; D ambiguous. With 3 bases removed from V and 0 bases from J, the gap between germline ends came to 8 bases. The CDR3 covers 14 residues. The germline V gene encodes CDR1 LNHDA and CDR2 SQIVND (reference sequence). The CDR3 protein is CASSMRRANYGYTF. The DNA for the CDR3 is TGTGCCAGTAGTATGCGTCGAGCTAACTATGGCTACACCTTC. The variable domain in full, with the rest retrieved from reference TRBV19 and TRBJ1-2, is DGGITQSPKYLFRKEGQNVTLSCEQNLNHDAMYWYRQDPGQGLRLIYYSQIVNDFQKGDIAEGYSVSREKKESFPLTVTSAQKNPTAFYLCASSMRRANYGYTFGSGTRLTVV.

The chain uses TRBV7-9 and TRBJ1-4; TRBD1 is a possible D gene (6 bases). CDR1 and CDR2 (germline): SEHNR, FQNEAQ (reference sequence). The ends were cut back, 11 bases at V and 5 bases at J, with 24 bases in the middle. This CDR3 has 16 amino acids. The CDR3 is CAGADSLAGVNEKLFF. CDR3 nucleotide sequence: TGTGCCGGGGCCGACAGCCTCGCAGGGGTGAATGAAAAACTGTTTTTT.

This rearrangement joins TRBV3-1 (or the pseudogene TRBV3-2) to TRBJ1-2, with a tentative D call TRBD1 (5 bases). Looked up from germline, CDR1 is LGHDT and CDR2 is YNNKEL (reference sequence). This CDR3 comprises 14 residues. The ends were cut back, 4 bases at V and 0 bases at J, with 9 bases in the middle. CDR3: CASSPGTTNYGYTF. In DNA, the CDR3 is TGTGCCAGCAGCCCCGGGACTACTAACTATGGCTACACCTTC.

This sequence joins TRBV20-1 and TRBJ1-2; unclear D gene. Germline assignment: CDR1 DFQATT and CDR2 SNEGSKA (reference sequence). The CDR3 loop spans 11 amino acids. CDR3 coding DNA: TGCAGCGGCCGTATTACCTATGGCTACACCTTC. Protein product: CSGRITYGYTF.

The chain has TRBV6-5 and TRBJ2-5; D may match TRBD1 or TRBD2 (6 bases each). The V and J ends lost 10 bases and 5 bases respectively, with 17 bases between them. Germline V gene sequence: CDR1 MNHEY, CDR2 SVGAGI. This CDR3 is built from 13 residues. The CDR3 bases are TGTGCCACTAATTTGGGGGCGGGGGAGACCCAGTACTTC. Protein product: CATNLGAGETQYF.

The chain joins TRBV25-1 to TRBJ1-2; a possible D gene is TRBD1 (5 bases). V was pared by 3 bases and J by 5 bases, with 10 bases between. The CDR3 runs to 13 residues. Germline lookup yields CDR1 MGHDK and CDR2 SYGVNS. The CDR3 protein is CASSEGGAYGYTF. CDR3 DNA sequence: TGTGCCAGCAGTGAGGGCGGGGCTTATGGCTACACCTTC.

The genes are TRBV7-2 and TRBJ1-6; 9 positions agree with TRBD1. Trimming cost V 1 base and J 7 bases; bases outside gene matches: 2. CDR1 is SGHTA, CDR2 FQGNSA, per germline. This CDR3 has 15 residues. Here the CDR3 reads CASSLEGTGNSPLHF. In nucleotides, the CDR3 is TGTGCCAGCAGCTTAGAGGGGACAGGGAATTCACCCCTCCACTTT.